These 30 T cell receptor beta chains originate from one sample sequenced in a study of Tregs in tolerant kidney transplant recipients. Mixed chimerism was transient after nonmyeloablative marrow transplants from related graft donors. Some clones are missing from TCRdb's copy, which holds only in-frame ones; the method was immunoSEQ multiplex PCR. Of about 21,000 clones in the sample, approximately 84% were seen once. Specimen: CD8+ T cells from blood (PBMCs), collected 6 months after the transplant. The receptors here all came from a human patient who received a combined kidney and bone marrow transplant. T cells may partly derive from the graft donor.

There are a few counts of this clone. At one end the junction does not follow the germline gene, possibly because of a read error. Other DNA sequences from this sample encode an identical CDR3 as well. The rearrangement joins TRBV13 to TRBJ1-6; 9 bases match TRBD1. CDR1 PRHDT and CDR2 FYEKMQ come from the germline V gene (reference sequence). The CDR3 loop spans 15 amino acids. CDR3 protein: CASSWGDRDNSPLHF. CDR3 coding DNA: TGTGCCAGCAGCTGGGGGGACAGGGATAATTCCCCCCTCCACTTT.

The chain employs TRBV6-4 and TRBJ2-3; 8 bases are shared with TRBD2. CDR3 length equals 14 residues. Trimming removed 6 bases from V and 3 bases from J; junction bases left unmatched: 5. Looked up from germline, CDR1 is MRHNA and CDR2 is SNTAGT. The CDR3 region has the DNA TGTGCCAGCAGGGAGCGGGAGCCAACAGATACGCAGTATTTT. Translating gives CASREREPTDTQYF.

This chain connects TRBV5-5 to TRBJ1-1, with D possibly TRBD1 on 5 matching bases. V was clipped by 0 bases and J by 5 bases, with 11 bases between them. Germline V gene data show CDR1 as SGHKS and CDR2 as YYEKEE (reference sequence). The CDR3 has 14 amino acids. The CDR3 is CASSLAPGGTEAFF. The CDR3 DNA is TGTGCCAGCAGCTTGGCTCCGGGGGGAACTGAAGCTTTCTTT.

The chain joins TRBV12-5 to TRBJ1-6, with a possible D match to TRBD1 (5 bases). Germline-derived CDR1 and CDR2 are LGHNT and FRNRAP. With 5 bases removed from V and 12 bases from J, the gap between germline ends came to 23 bases. This CDR3 region has 16 residues. The CDR3 region is CASGQPLYFEGLPLHF. The CDR3 coding sequence is TGTGCTAGTGGTCAACCTTTGTATTTTGAGGGACTACCCCTCCACTTT.

The chain combines TRBV2 with TRBJ2-7; 8 bases line up with TRBD2. V dropped 8 bases and J dropped 6; count of bases not matched to a gene: 12. Germline CDR1 is SNHLY and CDR2 is FYNNEI. The CDR3 spans 14 residues. The CDR3 nucleotides are TGTGCCAGCTGTCGTTCAGCGGGAGTGGTCGAGCAGTACTTC. Its protein product is CASCRSAGVVEQYF.

This sequence joins TRBV7-9 and TRBJ1-1, with D possibly being TRBD1 (5 bases). The CDR3 length is 14 residues. Germline-derived CDR1 and CDR2 are SEHNR and FQNEAQ (reference sequence). Trimming cost V 0 bases and J 7 bases, with 12 bases left between them. The CDR3 nucleotides are TGTGCCAGCAGCTTAGCGCGGGACGTAGGTGAAGCTTTCTTT. Residues: CASSLARDVGEAFF.

The rearrangement links TRBV4-3 to TRBJ1-2, with D perhaps TRBD1 (5 bases). CDR3 length: 15 amino acids. Germline CDR1 is LGHNA and CDR2 is YSLEER. V was clipped by 0 bases and J by 4 bases, with 12 bases between them. The CDR3 DNA follows: TGCGCCAGCAGCCAAGAGTCCTACGGGGGCTATGGCTACACCTTC. Amino acids: CASSQESYGGYGYTF.

The chain employs TRBV7-9 and TRBJ2-1, with 11 bases lining up with TRBD2. CDR3 length: 17 residues. Germline V gene lookup returns CDR1 SEHNR and CDR2 FQNEAQ (reference sequence). The CDR3 loop is CFQQLPLTSGIVDEQFF. The CDR3 nucleotides read TGTTTCCAGCAGCTTCCTTTGACTAGCGGGATTGTGGATGAGCAGTTCTTC.

Only one count was recorded for this clone. V is TRBV7-9 and J is TRBJ2-7; 10 bases line up with TRBD1. This CDR3 comprises 16 residues. V lost 7 bases, J lost 2 bases, and 11 bases stayed unmatched. Looked up from germline, CDR1 is SEHNR and CDR2 is FQNEAQ (reference sequence). In nucleotides, the CDR3 is TGTGCCAGCACCACAGGGGCGGGGACAGGGGCCTACGAGCAGTACTTC. It translates to CASTTGAGTGAYEQYF.

The sample holds a few counts of this clone. V is TRBV7-3 and J is TRBJ2-7; D perhaps matches TRBD2 (5 bases). Germline V gives CDR1 SGHTA, CDR2 FQGTGA. The ends were cut back, 4 bases at V and 2 bases at J, with 9 bases in the middle. This CDR3 spans 13 amino acids. DNA of the CDR3: TGTGCCAGCAGCTCCGGGAAAACCTACGAGCAGTACTTC. It is translated as CASSSGKTYEQYF.

The chain combines TRBV28 with TRBJ2-7; D possibly corresponds to TRBD1 (6 bases). The CDR3 spans 13 residues. The germline V gene has CDR1 MDHEN and CDR2 SYDVKM. The V end lost 7 bases, the J end lost 4 bases, and 14 bases lay between the germline ends. The DNA for the CDR3 is TGTGCCAGCAATATCAGGGGTCGGTACGAGCAGTACTTC. Its protein is CASNIRGRYEQYF.

A remark on this clone: Different DNA sequences within this sample yield the same CDR3. The gene calls are TRBV29-1 and TRBJ1-1, with D uncertain. Trimming shortened V by 3 bases and J by 5 bases, and 4 bases separated the two germline ends. The length of the CDR3 is 10 residues. Germline values: CDR1 SQVTM, CDR2 ANQGSEA. The CDR3 coding sequence is TGCAGCGTTGATCCGACTGAAGCTTTCTTT. This sequence encodes CSVDPTEAFF.

The chain combines TRBV19 with TRBJ2-7, with D perhaps TRBD2 (7 bases). V lost 5 bases and J lost 2, with 13 bases in between. Germline loops: CDR1 LNHDA, CDR2 SQIVND (reference sequence). This CDR3 region has 14 residues. CDR3 protein: CASSAGGLTYEQYF. CDR3 DNA: TGTGCCAGTAGTGCCGGGGGGCTCACCTACGAGCAGTACTTC.

The J gene is TRBJ2-2, the V gene TRBV7-9; D is uncertain. The V end lost 1 base, the J end lost 0 bases, and 6 bases lay between the germline ends. This CDR3 is 15 amino acids long. CDR1 is SEHNR, CDR2 FQNEAQ, per germline (reference sequence). The CDR3 DNA sequence: TGTGCCAGCAGCTTAGTCATCCCGAACACCGGGGAGCTGTTTTTT. This encodes CASSLVIPNTGELFF.

The chain joins TRBV2 to TRBJ2-5; 8 positions match TRBD1. The CDR3 consists of 17 residues. Germline CDR1 reads SNHLY; CDR2 reads FYNNEI. V gave up 1 base and J gave up 5 bases; unmatched junction bases: 12. CDR3 protein: CASSEGWTGNWGETQYF. The CDR3 DNA reads TGTGCCAGCAGTGAAGGGTGGACAGGGAACTGGGGGGAGACCCAGTACTTC.

This rearrangement joins TRBV30 to TRBJ2-1, with unresolved D. V lost 2 bases, J lost 0 bases, and 11 bases lay in between. Germline V CDR1 and CDR2: GTSNPN, SVGIG (reference sequence). This CDR3 is 15 amino acids long. This chain's CDR3 is CAWSMGLSSYNEQFF. The DNA for the CDR3 is TGTGCCTGGAGTATGGGCCTGAGCTCCTACAATGAGCAGTTCTTC.

The chain is built from TRBV4-3 and TRBJ2-4; 7 nucleotides agree with TRBD2. The V gene's germline CDR1 is LGHNA and CDR2 YSLEER. J was trimmed by 9 bases and V by 3 bases; bases with no gene match: 11. This CDR3 has 15 amino acids. The DNA of the CDR3 is TGCGCCAGCAGCCATTCCACGGGGGAGGGTGGCATTCAGTACTTC. Its protein product is CASSHSTGEGGIQYF.

In nucleotides, the CDR3 is TGTGCCAGCAGCCCTACCAGGGGGATAAACAATGAGCAGTTCTTC. It codes for CASSPTRGINNEQFF. The J gene is TRBJ2-1, the V gene TRBV7-2, with 7 bases fitting TRBD1. The CDR3 is 15 residues long. The ends lost 5 bases at V and 5 bases at J; junction bases unmatched: 9. CDR1 and CDR2 (germline): SGHTA, FQGNSA.

This sequence joins TRBV19 and TRBJ1-5; no firm D call. The germline V gene has CDR1 LNHDA and CDR2 SQIVND (reference sequence). The CDR3 sequence is 14 residues long. V was shortened by 7 bases and J by 0 bases, with 10 bases between the two germline ends. CDR3 coding DNA: TGTGCCAGTAAGGAGGGATTTAGCAATCAGCCCCAGCATTTT. This encodes CASKEGFSNQPQHF. Using reference TRBV19 and TRBJ1-5 for the parts outside the CDR3, the full variable domain is DGGITQSPKYLFRKEGQNVTLSCEQNLNHDAMYWYRQDPGQGLRLIYYSQIVNDFQKGDIAEGYSVSREKKESFPLTVTSAQKNPTAFYLCASKEGFSNQPQHFGDGTRLSIL.

The chain recombines TRBV9 with TRBJ2-7; 8 bases line up with TRBD1. The J segment lost 4 bases and the V segment lost 0 bases, leaving 3 bases of the junction unmatched. This CDR3 contains 14 residues. Germline CDR1 and CDR2: SGDLS and YYNGEE. CDR3 residues: CASSVGQGAYEQYF. The DNA for the CDR3 is TGTGCCAGCAGCGTAGGGCAGGGGGCTTACGAGCAGTACTTC.

In the case of this clone: Different DNA sequences within this sample yield the same CDR3. The genes are TRBV7-2 and TRBJ2-7, with a possible D match to TRBD2 (7 bases). The ends were cut back, 1 base at V and 6 bases at J, with 16 bases in the middle. This CDR3 has 15 amino acids. Germline lookup yields CDR1 SGHTA and CDR2 FQGNSA. The CDR3 sequence is CASSLVRGGLSEQYF. The CDR3 DNA reads TGTGCCAGCAGCTTAGTTAGGGGGGGACTATCCGAGCAGTACTTC.

The chain links TRBV4-1 to TRBJ2-5; 13 bases are a match to TRBD2. Per the germline V gene, CDR1 is MGHRA and CDR2 is YSYEKL. The CDR3 is 18 residues long. With V trimmed by 1 base and J by 2 bases, 7 bases remained unmatched. In DNA, the CDR3 is TGCGCCAGCAGCCAAGGGACTAGCGGGGGTTTCTGGCAAGAGACCCAGTACTTC. It translates to CASSQGTSGGFWQETQYF.

The chain couples TRBV2 to TRBJ1-5, with D unclear. The CDR3 contains 14 residues. Trimming took off 2 bases at V and 1 base at J, with 6 bases between the two ends. Germline CDR1 reads SNHLY; CDR2 reads FYNNEI. The CDR3 DNA sequence: TGTGCCAGCAGTGAAAGACAAAGCAATCAGCCCCAGCATTTT. This encodes CASSERQSNQPQHF. The full variable domain, with the rest looked up from reference TRBV2 and TRBJ1-5, is EPEVTQTPSHQVTQMGQEVILRCVPISNHLYFYWYRQILGQKVEFLVSFYNNEISEKSEIFDDQFSVERPDGSNFTLKIRSTKLEDSAMYFCASSERQSNQPQHFGDGTRLSIL.

J is TRBJ2-1 and V is TRBV4-1; D gene unclear. The germline V and J ends were trimmed by 0 bases and 4 bases, with 19 bases remaining between them. CDR1 is MGHRA and CDR2 is YSYEKL in the germline V gene. This CDR3 region has 18 residues. This CDR3 is CASSQDHSVQEFYNEQFF. The CDR3 nucleotides read TGCGCCAGCAGCCAAGATCATTCAGTGCAGGAATTTTACAATGAGCAGTTCTTC.

CDR3 loop: CASSLTAGTSRFIQYF. The CDR3 coding sequence is TGTGCCAGCAGTTTAACTGCCGGGACTAGCAGGTTTATTCAGTACTTC. The V gene is TRBV27, the J gene TRBJ2-5; 9 nucleotides agree with TRBD2. CDR3 length equals 16 residues. The trim removed 2 bases at V and 11 bases at J, leaving 15 bases unmatched. Germline loops: CDR1 MNHEY, CDR2 SMNVEV (reference sequence).

A single count supports this clone. V and J are TRBV29-1 and TRBJ2-7; 8 nucleotides align to TRBD1. Germline V gene lookup returns CDR1 SQVTM and CDR2 ANQGSEA. This CDR3 is built from 14 residues. The V and J ends lost 0 bases and 3 bases, in that order; junction bases with no gene match: 4. CDR3 in DNA: TGCAGCGTTGAAGACGAGGGACAGGTCTACGAGCAGTACTTC. Translation gives CSVEDEGQVYEQYF.

The V call is TRBV6-5, the J call TRBJ2-5; D remains ambiguous. V was trimmed by 6 bases and J by 3 bases, leaving 14 bases between them. Germline CDR1 reads MNHEY; CDR2 reads SVGAGI. The CDR3 covers 14 residues. The CDR3 is CASRTRESEETQYF. CDR3 coding DNA: TGTGCCAGCAGAACCCGAGAGTCGGAAGAGACCCAGTACTTC.

This clone was detected only a few times. The CDR3 sequence is CASSHRDRNYEQYF. CDR3 DNA sequence: TGTGCCAGCAGCCACCGGGACAGGAACTACGAGCAGTACTTC. This sequence joins TRBV11-2 and TRBJ2-7, with 8 bases matching TRBD1. Per the germline V gene, CDR1 is SGHAT and CDR2 is FQNNGV. After removal of 5 bases from V and 3 bases from J, the junction contained 6 bases not matched to a gene. This CDR3 comprises 14 residues.

The chain links TRBV29-1 to TRBJ2-3; 7 positions agree with TRBD1. The CDR3 has 14 residues. Germline V gene lookup returns CDR1 SQVTM and CDR2 ANQGSEA. V lost 5 bases to trimming and J lost 2 bases; unmatched junction nucleotides: 7. The CDR3 is CSVSGTENTDTQYF. CDR3 DNA: TGCAGCGTTTCCGGGACAGAGAACACAGATACGCAGTATTTT.

The genes are TRBV4-1 and TRBJ2-7; 8 nucleotides agree with TRBD1. CDR1 MGHRA and CDR2 YSYEKL come from the germline V gene. The ends lost 3 bases at V and 2 bases at J; junction bases unmatched: 12. CDR3 length: 17 amino acids. CDR3 in amino acids: CASSQRPGLDRAYEQYF. CDR3 nucleotide sequence: TGCGCCAGCAGCCAGAGACCCGGCCTGGACAGGGCCTACGAGCAGTACTTC.